Described below is a single TCR beta chain sequence and its context. Here immunoSEQ multiplex PCR was the method, and the copy in TCRdb shows in-frame clones only, minus some. Of 370,000 or so clones listed, 80% to 90% are singletons. Participant ages covered about 18 to 100 years across approximately 25 US areas. In assigning cohorts, the study relied on participant-reported clinical history. The germline V gene has CDR1 SGHRS and CDR2 YFSETQ. Trimming removed 0 bases from V and 6 bases from J, with 13 bases in between. This CDR3 is built from 15 residues. This sample was taken from a study of blood T cell repertoires in COVID-19. About the research overall: Acute and convalescent COVID-19 specimens originated in the United States, Italy and Spain. In each case, the material was cDNA or gDNA derived from T cells, B-cell-depleted T cells, or PBMCs.

Material: PBMCs or T cells enriched from blood (not recorded which). The gene calls are TRBV5-1 and TRBJ1-5, with a tentative D call TRBD1 (5 bases). The clonotype comes from a man aged 25-40 years who had recovered from COVID-19. For the CDR3, the DNA is TGCGCCAGCAGCTTGGCCGGGGGAGCGGTTCAGCCCCAGCATTTT. Amino acids: CASSLAGGAVQPQHF.